This TCR beta chain originates from a study of T-cell memory formation after mild COVID-19. General observations from the study: Largely, contracting CD4+ clones fell within CM and EM, and contracting CD8+ clones within EMRA. There was a balanced CD4/CD8 profile in clones contracting day 15 to 85, and later expanders leaned CD4+.

This clonotype occurred a few times. The antigen is unknown. MiXCR, applied by TCRdb to the 5' RACE reads, yields one record per CDR3 protein. The sample lists about 190,000 distinct CDR3 sequences; around 30% were seen once. Between the trimmed V and J ends, which lost 5 bases and 7 bases, there was a span of 15 bases. The CDR3 has 13 residues. The V gene's germline CDR1 is DFQATT and CDR2 SNEGSKA (reference sequence). Sequencing was performed on PBMCs or a T cell subset sorted from them (not recorded which). J is TRBJ2-1 and V is TRBV20-1; tentative D call: TRBD2 (5 bases). The sequence was obtained from an adult woman who had mild COVID-19 (a few samples of this study predate the infection). Cell type and time point are not known. The CDR3 nucleotides are TGCAGTGCTTATACCTTTGAGGGAAATGAGCAGTTCTTC. Encoded protein: CSAYTFEGNEQFF.